This TCR beta chain was found in a study of blood T cell repertoires in COVID-19. Study overall: The samples span acute and convalescent COVID-19 from the United States, Italy and Spain. PBMCs, B-cell-depleted T cells, or T cells were the source of the cDNA or gDNA that made up the material.

V lost 2 bases and J lost 7; bases outside the gene matches: 10. Germline lookup yields CDR1 SEHNR and CDR2 FQNEAQ (reference sequence). The CDR3 has 16 residues. Authors' methods: For nucleated cells, counts were estimated from reference gene primer amplification. Clones were sequenced by immunoSEQ multiplex PCR, and TCRdb holds only the in-frame ones, with some missing. V and J calls and clone size are given by that table; D and trimming were obtained from the DNA. This table has about 89,000 clones, around 90% appearing once. The origin of this receptor is a male donor with acute or convalescent COVID-19. The rearrangement joins TRBV7-9 to TRBJ2-7, with TRBD1 matching over 11 bases. The sample was peripheral blood. The CDR3 protein is CASSLSSGQGAREQYF. The CDR3 DNA reads as TGTGCCAGCAGCTTAAGTTCCGGACAGGGGGCCAGGGAGCAGTACTTC.